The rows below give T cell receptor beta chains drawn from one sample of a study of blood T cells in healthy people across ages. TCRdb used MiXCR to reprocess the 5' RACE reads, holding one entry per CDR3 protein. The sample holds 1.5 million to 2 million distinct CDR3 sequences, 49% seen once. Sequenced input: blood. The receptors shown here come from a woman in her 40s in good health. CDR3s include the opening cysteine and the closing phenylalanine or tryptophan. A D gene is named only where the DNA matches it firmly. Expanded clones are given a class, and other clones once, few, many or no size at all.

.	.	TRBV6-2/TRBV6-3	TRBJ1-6	TGTGCCAGCAGGGGCCAGAGTAATTCACCCCTCCACTTT	CASRGQSNSPLHF
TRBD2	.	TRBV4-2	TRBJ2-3	TGTGCCAGCAGCTTTTCGCGGGGGTTCAGCACAGATACGCAGTATTTT	CASSFSRGFSTDTQYF
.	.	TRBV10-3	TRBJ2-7	TGTGCCATGGCGGGGACCTCTAAGTACGAGCAGTACTTC	CAMAGTSKYEQYF
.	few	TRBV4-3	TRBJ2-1	TGCGCCAGCAGCGTGCCCCCGGGGGGCCTTAACAATGAGCAGTTCTTC	CASSVPPGGLNNEQFF
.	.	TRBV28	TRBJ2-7	TGTGCCAGCAGTCATCCGGACCGTAGCTCCTACGAGCAGTACTTC	CASSHPDRSSYEQYF
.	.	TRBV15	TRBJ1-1	TGTGCCACCAGCAGAGATCGGGGCCTGGGGGCTAGTGGGACTGAAGCTTTCTTT	CATSRDRGLGASGTEAFF
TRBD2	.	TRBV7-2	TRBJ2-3	TGTGCCAGCAGCTGGGGACTAGCGGATAGCACAGATACGCAGTATTTT	CASSWGLADSTDTQYF
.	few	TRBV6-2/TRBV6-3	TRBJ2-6	TGTGCCAGCAGGCCCCCCCTTACTGGGGCCAACGTCCTGACTTTC	CASRPPLTGANVLTF
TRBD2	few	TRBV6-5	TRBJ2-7	TGTGCCAGCAGCCTACGGGGGGGCTTGGTCCACGAGCAGTACTTC	CASSLRGGLVHEQYF
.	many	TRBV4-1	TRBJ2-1	TGCGCCAGCAGCCAAGAGAACTGGGGACTCCAAAACAATGAGCAGTTCTTC	CASSQENWGLQNNEQFF
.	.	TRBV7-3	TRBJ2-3	TGTGCCAGCAGCGTAACGGGGAGCGCGGCGCAGTATTTT	CASSVTGSAAQYF
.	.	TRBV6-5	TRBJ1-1	TGTGCCAGCAGCAAGGCGTTTAACACTGAAGCTTTCTTT	CASSKAFNTEAFF
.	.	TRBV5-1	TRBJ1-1	TGCGCCAGCAGCTGGAGGGCTAATTCTTTGAACACTGAAGCTTTCTTT	CASSWRANSLNTEAFF
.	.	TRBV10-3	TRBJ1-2	TGTGCCATCAGGGAGTCGGGATCGGGCTACACCTTC	CAIRESGSGYTF
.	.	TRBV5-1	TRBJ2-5	TGCGCCAACAGCCCTGGGGTTTCCTCCGGGTACCAAGAGACCCAGTACTTC	CANSPGVSSGYQETQYF